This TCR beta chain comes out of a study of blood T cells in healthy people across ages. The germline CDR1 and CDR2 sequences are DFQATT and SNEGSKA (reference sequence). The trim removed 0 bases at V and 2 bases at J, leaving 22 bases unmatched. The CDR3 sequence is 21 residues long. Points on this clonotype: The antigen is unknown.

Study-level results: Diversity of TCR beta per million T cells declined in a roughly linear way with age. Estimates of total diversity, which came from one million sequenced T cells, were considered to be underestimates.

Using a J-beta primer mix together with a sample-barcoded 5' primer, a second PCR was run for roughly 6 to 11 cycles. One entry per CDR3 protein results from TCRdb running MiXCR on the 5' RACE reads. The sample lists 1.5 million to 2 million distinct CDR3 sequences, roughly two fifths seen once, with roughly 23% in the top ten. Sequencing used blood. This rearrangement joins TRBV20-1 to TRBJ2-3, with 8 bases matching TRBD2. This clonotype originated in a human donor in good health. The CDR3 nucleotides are TGCAGTGCTAGAGATAATTGGGTGGGACTAGAAGGGTTTTTTTCCACAGATACGCAGTATTTT. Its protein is CSARDNWVGLEGFFSTDTQYF.